This TCR beta chain emerged from a study of neoadjuvant anti-PD-1 for oral cavity cancer. Profiling relied on immunoSEQ multiplex PCR, and the TCRdb table lists in-frame clones only, not all of them. The sample contains tens of thousands of clones, roughly a quarter of which appear only once. Time point described: after neoadjuvant nivolumab, at surgical resection. Germline-derived CDR1 and CDR2 are MNHNS and SASEGT. The V gene lost 1 base and the J gene lost 2 bases, with 12 bases spanning the gap. The CDR3 sequence is 15 residues long. The sequence came from a person aged 40-85 years with oral cavity squamous cell carcinoma. Sequenced here: tumor tissue, sampled after nivolumab (anti-PD-1) treatment. The chain combines TRBV6-1 with TRBJ2-7, with a tentative D call TRBD1 (6 bases). CDR3: CASSEGGQRAYEQYF. The CDR3 DNA follows: TGTGCCAGCAGTGAAGGTGGACAGAGGGCCTACGAGCAGTACTTC.